These 26 T cell receptor beta chains were all obtained from the same sample, sequenced in a study of OX40 agonist ivuxolimab in advanced cancers. Using immunoSEQ multiplex PCR, the repertoire was profiled, and TCRdb retains in-frame clones only, with some absent. Of some 57,000 clones listed, 82% are singletons. Sequenced material: CD4+ or CD8+ T cells sorted from blood, taken in a trial of the OX40 agonist ivuxolimab. The receptors here all came from an adult with an advanced solid tumor such as melanoma, head and neck, liver or kidney cancer.

V is TRBV7-2 and J is TRBJ1-5; D unclear. Germline lookup yields CDR1 SGHTA and CDR2 FQGNSA. The CDR3 runs 12 residues. Trimming removed 5 bases from V and 4 bases from J, with 6 bases in between. For the CDR3, the DNA is TGTGCCAGCAGCCGAAATAATCAGCCCCAGCATTTT. This codes for CASSRNNQPQHF.

This clone was recorded once. The CDR3 bases are TGTGCCAGCAGCTTAAGGGTCTCTAGCGGGAGGAGAGATGAGCAGTTCTTC. Translation gives CASSLRVSSGRRDEQFF. The rearrangement joins TRBV7-9 to TRBJ2-1; 11 bases match TRBD2. The V segment lost 2 bases and the J segment 8 bases; nucleotides outside the gene matches: 11. This CDR3 spans 17 amino acids. Germline CDR1 and CDR2: SEHNR and FQNEAQ (reference sequence). Full variable domain (remainder filled in from reference TRBV7-9 and TRBJ2-1): DTGVSQNPRHKITKRGQNVTFRCDPISEHNRLYWYRQTLGQGPEFLTYFQNEAQLEKSRLLSDRFSAERPKGSFSTLEIQRTEQGDSAMYLCASSLRVSSGRRDEQFFGPGTRLTVL.

This clone occurred a few times. The chain carries TRBV5-1 and TRBJ2-7; D not certain. Germline values: CDR1 SGHRS, CDR2 YFSETQ. The CDR3 length is 13 residues. V lost 4 bases and J 3 bases, leaving 11 bases between the germline ends. DNA of the CDR3: TGCGCCAGCAGCCTGCAGTCGGGCTACGAGCAGTACTTC. This gives the protein CASSLQSGYEQYF.

In this sample, this clone turned up a few times. V is TRBV2 and J is TRBJ1-5; no reliable D call. Germline V lookup: CDR1 SNHLY, CDR2 FYNNEI. The CDR3 is made up of 11 amino acids. V lost 3 bases and J lost 7, with 4 bases in between. CDR3 in amino acids: CASSDGQPQHF. In nucleotides, the CDR3 is TGTGCCAGCAGTGATGGGCAGCCCCAGCATTTT.

This clone was observed once. This chain links TRBV7-2 with TRBJ2-5; the D gene could be TRBD1 or TRBD2 (6 bases each). This CDR3 region has 14 residues. V was shortened by 1 base and J by 1 base, with 7 bases between the two germline ends. Germline values: CDR1 SGHTA, CDR2 FQGNSA. CDR3: CASSLGGAQETQYF. The CDR3 region has the DNA TGTGCCAGCAGCTTAGGGGGGGCCCAAGAGACCCAGTACTTC. The variable domain in full, with the rest retrieved from reference TRBV7-2 and TRBJ2-5, is GAGVSQSPSNKVTEKGKDVELRCDPISGHTALYWYRQSLGQGLEFLIYFQGNSAPDKSGLPSDRFSAERTGGSVSTLTIQRTQQEDSAVYLCASSLGGAQETQYFGPGTRLLVL.

The J gene is TRBJ2-2, the V gene TRBV5-1; TRBD2 might be the D (6 bases). Germline values: CDR1 SGHRS, CDR2 YFSETQ. The germline V and J ends were trimmed by 0 bases and 4 bases, with 10 bases remaining between them. This CDR3 comprises 15 residues. The CDR3 DNA reads TGCGCCAGCAGCTTGGTTCTAGCGACCACCGGGGAGCTGTTTTTT. It translates to CASSLVLATTGELFF.

The V and J genes are TRBV27 and TRBJ2-3, with TRBD2 identical over 8 bases. The V segment lost 4 bases and the J segment 1 base; nucleotides outside the gene matches: 7. Germline V lookup: CDR1 MNHEY, CDR2 SMNVEV (reference sequence). This CDR3 contains 16 residues. In DNA form, the CDR3 reads TGTGCCAGCAGTTCCATTTATAGCGGGGGCACAGATACGCAGTATTTT. This encodes CASSSIYSGGTDTQYF.

The chain employs TRBV6-5 and TRBJ1-6; D unresolved. The CDR3 has 14 residues. Per germline, CDR1 MNHEY and CDR2 SVGAGI. The ends were cut back, 2 bases at V and 7 bases at J, with 9 bases in the middle. CDR3 loop: CASSYRDNNSPLHF. The DNA for the CDR3 is TGTGCCAGCAGTTACAGGGATAACAATTCACCCCTCCACTTT.

The V and J genes are TRBV18 and TRBJ1-2; D call uncertain. This CDR3 spans 14 amino acids. The ends were cut back, 3 bases at V and 2 bases at J, with 10 bases in the middle. Germline-derived CDR1 and CDR2 are KGHSH and LQKENI. Here the CDR3 DNA reads TGTGCCAGCTCACCGAACAGCTTAAACTATGGCTACACCTTC. It encodes CASSPNSLNYGYTF. The full variable domain, in which reference TRBV18 and TRBJ1-2 provide the parts outside the CDR3, is NAGVMQNPRHLVRRRGQEARLRCSPMKGHSHVYWYRQLPEEGLKFMVYLQKENIIDESGMPKERFSAEFPKEGPSILRIQQVVRGDSAAYFCASSPNSLNYGYTFGSGTRLTVV.

This rearrangement joins TRBV7-9 to TRBJ1-1; D is undetermined. Trimming pared 2 bases from V and 4 bases from J, leaving 11 bases between. Germline CDR1 is SEHNR and CDR2 is FQNEAQ (reference sequence). The CDR3 contains 14 residues. In DNA, the CDR3 is TGTGCCAGCAGCTTATCGGGCTTTTCCACTGAAGCTTTCTTT. It is translated as CASSLSGFSTEAFF.

CDR3 sequence (DNA): TGTGCCAGTACCGGGGGCTACGAGCAGTACTTC. Translated: CASTGGYEQYF. The V gene is TRBV19, the J gene TRBJ2-7; D perhaps matches TRBD2 (6 bases). Germline-derived CDR1 and CDR2 are LNHDA and SQIVND (reference sequence). V was clipped by 7 bases and J by 3 bases, with 7 bases between them. CDR3 size: 11 residues.

The chain recombines TRBV5-4 with TRBJ2-6; D call uncertain. The CDR3 runs to 18 residues. V was cut by 1 base and J by 1 base, with 15 bases left in between. The germline V gene has CDR1 SGHNT and CDR2 YYREEE (reference sequence). The CDR3 spells CASSLSPLALSGANVLTF. The CDR3 nucleotides read TGTGCCAGCAGCTTGTCCCCGTTGGCGCTATCTGGGGCCAACGTCCTGACTTTC.

This clone was seen once. The rearrangement uses TRBV7-8 and TRBJ1-2; D unclear. Per the germline V gene, CDR1 is SGHVS and CDR2 is FQNEAQ. The CDR3 spans 13 residues. Trimming left V 1 base short and J 6 bases short, with 9 bases between. CDR3 sequence: CASSLGGFDGYTF. The DNA of the CDR3 is TGTGCCAGCAGCTTAGGGGGTTTCGATGGCTACACCTTC.

V usage is TRBV5-1 and J usage is TRBJ2-3; D is ambiguous. V was cut by 0 bases and J by 5 bases, with 4 bases left in between. The CDR3 is 12 amino acids. Germline-derived CDR1 and CDR2 are SGHRS and YFSETQ. The CDR3 here is CASSLELDTQYF. In nucleotides, the CDR3 is TGCGCCAGCAGCTTGGAACTAGATACGCAGTATTTT.

V is TRBV13 and J is TRBJ2-7, with unresolved D. Trimming stripped 8 bases from V and 6 bases from J, with 26 bases between. Germline V gives CDR1 PRHDT, CDR2 FYEKMQ (reference sequence). This CDR3 contains 16 residues. CDR3 region: CASSDARGARGREQYF. CDR3 coding DNA: TGTGCCAGCTCAGACGCGCGCGGAGCCCGTGGTCGCGAGCAGTACTTC.

V usage is TRBV7-6 and J usage is TRBJ2-3; 9 bases agree with TRBD1. Per the germline V gene, CDR1 is SGHVS and CDR2 is FNYEAQ. This CDR3 is 14 amino acids long. V was clipped by 5 bases and J by 5 bases; unmatched bases: 5. The CDR3 nucleotides are TGTGCCAGCAGCCAAGGGACAGGGCTAGATACGCAGTATTTT. It codes for CASSQGTGLDTQYF.

The V gene is TRBV5-1, the J gene TRBJ2-6; D is perhaps TRBD1 (6 bases). Germline CDR1 and CDR2: SGHRS and YFSETQ. The CDR3 has 16 residues. V was trimmed by 4 bases and J by 0 bases, leaving 11 bases between them. In DNA form, the CDR3 reads TGCGCCAGCAGCCCAGGACAGAACTCTGGGGCCAACGTCCTGACTTTC. Translation: CASSPGQNSGANVLTF.

This chain connects TRBV19 to TRBJ2-7; TRBD1 agrees at 8 bases. The germline CDR1 and CDR2 sequences are LNHDA and SQIVND (reference sequence). The ends lost 5 bases at V and 9 bases at J; junction bases unmatched: 9. The CDR3 loop spans 13 amino acids. CDR3 in amino acids: CASSVNQGAGQYF. DNA of the CDR3: TGTGCCAGTAGTGTAAACCAGGGGGCGGGGCAGTACTTC.

This sequence joins TRBV5-4 and TRBJ2-5, with no clear D. In germline, CDR1 is SGHNT, CDR2 YYREEE (reference sequence). This CDR3 has 14 residues. V lost 2 bases, J lost 1 base, and 9 bases lay in between. Written as DNA, the CDR3 is TGTGCCAGCAGCTTAGTGGGTAGCCAAGAGACCCAGTACTTC. Translated, it gives CASSLVGSQETQYF.

This sequence joins TRBV6-5 and TRBJ2-7; TRBD1 aligns across 7 bases. CDR1 and CDR2 from the germline V gene are MNHEY and SVGAGI. J gave up 1 base and V 6 bases, and 9 bases lay outside the gene matches. The CDR3 consists of 15 residues. The CDR3 DNA is TGTGCCAGCAGCCCACACCGGGACAGTTCCTACGAGCAGTACTTC. Translating gives CASSPHRDSSYEQYF.

The chain combines TRBV2 with TRBJ1-5, with unresolved D. The CDR3 has 13 residues. Deletions cut 5 bases from V and 6 bases from J, with 11 bases between. Germline loops: CDR1 SNHLY, CDR2 FYNNEI. As DNA, the CDR3 is TGTGCCAGCAGTAGAACTGATTCTCAGCCCCAGCATTTT. Translating gives CASSRTDSQPQHF.

The gene calls are TRBV6-1 and TRBJ2-5; no definite D call. Matching the DNA end better, TRBJ2-7 makes the J call doubtful. Germline lookup yields CDR1 MNHNS and CDR2 SASEGT. The CDR3 length is 13 residues. CDR3 in amino acids: CASSAVSSYEQYF. The CDR3 DNA sequence: TGTGCCAGCAGTGCCGTGAGCTCCTACGAGCAGTACTTC.

The genes are TRBV6-1 and TRBJ2-3; possibly TRBD2 for D (5 bases). Germline lookup yields CDR1 MNHNS and CDR2 SASEGT. V dropped 6 bases and J dropped 1 base, with 14 bases sitting between them. The CDR3 contains 15 residues. The CDR3 nucleotides read TGTGCCAGCAGCGGAGAAGAGAGGGGCACAGATACGCAGTATTTT. Protein product: CASSGEERGTDTQYF.

The V call is TRBV19, the J call TRBJ2-5, with TRBD2 matching over 8 bases. The CDR3 extends over 21 amino acids. Unmatched junction bases numbered 31, after V lost 9 bases and J lost 4 bases. Germline CDR1 is LNHDA and CDR2 is SQIVND (reference sequence). The CDR3: CASPEELDGRREREMGETQYF. In DNA form, the CDR3 reads TGTGCCAGCCCCGAGGAGTTGGACGGCAGGCGAGAGCGGGAGATGGGAGAGACCCAGTACTTC.

This clone was recorded a few times. The V call is TRBV10-1, the J call TRBJ1-5; 7 nucleotides agree with TRBD1. The germline gives CDR1 WNHNN, CDR2 SYGVQD (reference sequence). This CDR3 contains 15 residues. J gave up 6 bases and V 5 bases, and 10 bases lay outside the gene matches. CDR3 nucleotide sequence: TGCGCCAGCAGTTTCCTACAGGGGAGCGGTCAGCCCCAGCATTTT. Translating it yields CASSFLQGSGQPQHF.

The chain uses TRBV6-1 and TRBJ2-3; TRBD2 matches 10 bases. CDR3 length: 15 residues. The V segment lost 4 bases and the J segment 2 bases; nucleotides outside the gene matches: 3. Germline CDR1 MNHNS, CDR2 SASEGT. The CDR3 reads CASSGLAGDTDTQYF. The CDR3 DNA is TGTGCCAGCAGTGGCCTAGCGGGGGACACAGATACGCAGTATTTT.